A single sample is the source of the 2 T cell receptor beta chains below, sequenced in a study of CD8 T cells in Susac syndrome. About 0.45 to 1 ug RNA was reverse transcribed with random hexamers. Each CDR3 protein is one row after TCRdb ran MiXCR on the immunoSEQ multiplex PCR reads. The data show hundreds of thousands of distinct CDR3 sequences, approximately 90% seen once. Sequenced: CD8+ T cells from PBMCs. The origin of the receptors is a human donor with multiple sclerosis.

This clonotype has only a few counts. CDR3 region: CASSLAGGSYNEQFF. Written as DNA, the CDR3 is TGTGCCAGCTCATTAGCGGGAGGGTCCTACAATGAGCAGTTCTTC. The genes are TRBV27 and TRBJ2-1; 11 positions match TRBD2. With 8 bases clipped from V and 1 base from J, the junction kept 4 bases outside the gene matches. Germline values: CDR1 MNHEY, CDR2 SMNVEV (reference sequence). This CDR3 spans 15 amino acids.

The chain carries TRBV15 and TRBJ2-4, with D perhaps TRBD1 (6 bases). From germline, CDR1 is LNHNV and CDR2 YYDKDF (reference sequence). Trimming took off 3 bases at V and 8 bases at J, with 11 bases between the two ends. CDR3 length equals 13 residues. The CDR3 nucleotides read TGTGCCACCAGCAGCCACAGGGTTGACATTCAGTACTTC. As protein: CATSSHRVDIQYF.